This T cell receptor (beta chain) was profiled in a study of T cell clonotyping in hematopoietic cell transplantation. General observations from the study: CD4 and CD8 repertoire contributions could not be separated without sorting. Pathologically expanded recipient clonotypes increased progressively from day 30 to day 180 as diversity fell. Broader posttransplant TCR repertoire diversity was predicted by graft donor and pretransplant recipient Inverse Simpson Index values.

Per the germline V gene, CDR1 is SGHVS and CDR2 is FQNEAQ. V gave up 2 bases and J gave up 1 base, with 5 bases separating them. The CDR3 consists of 13 residues. Assay: immunoSEQ multiplex PCR; the TCRdb copy retains only in-frame clones and omits some. The data contain approximately 44,000 clones, around 96% of them singletons. Comments on this clone: What it binds is unknown.

The rearrangement links TRBV7-8 to TRBJ1-2; no reliable D call. The clonotype was recovered from a man younger than 40 in good health. Some clones in this sample may be carry-over from other donors' samples. Sequencing input: peripheral blood mononuclear cells. The CDR3 is CASSLPSNYGYTF. CDR3 in DNA: TGTGCCAGCAGCTTACCGAGTAACTATGGCTACACCTTC.